This paragraph reports one TCR beta chain. The target antigen is unknown. Documented time point: week 35, safety follow-up. Doses comprised 300 ug of mutant IDH1 20-mer peptide each, plus topical imiquimod. The data stem from a study of a mutant IDH1 vaccine in newly diagnosed glioma. The table came from immunoSEQ multiplex PCR; TCRdb's copy has only in-frame clones and leaves some out. The sample includes around 26,000 clones, approximately 87% of them seen just once. The CDR3 contains 14 residues. V shed 5 bases, J shed 7 bases, and the junction held 9 bases outside the gene matches. The germline V gene encodes CDR1 SGHRS and CDR2 YFSETQ.

The sequence was collected from a man younger than 40 with glioma. The specimen comprised PBMCs, sampled from a glioma patient whose treatment included an IDH1 peptide vaccine. The chain couples TRBV5-1 to TRBJ2-3, with 8 bases lining up with TRBD2. Written as DNA, the CDR3 is TGCGCCAGCAGTCTCGCGGGGGGAGGAAATACGCAGTATTTT. Residues: CASSLAGGGNTQYF.